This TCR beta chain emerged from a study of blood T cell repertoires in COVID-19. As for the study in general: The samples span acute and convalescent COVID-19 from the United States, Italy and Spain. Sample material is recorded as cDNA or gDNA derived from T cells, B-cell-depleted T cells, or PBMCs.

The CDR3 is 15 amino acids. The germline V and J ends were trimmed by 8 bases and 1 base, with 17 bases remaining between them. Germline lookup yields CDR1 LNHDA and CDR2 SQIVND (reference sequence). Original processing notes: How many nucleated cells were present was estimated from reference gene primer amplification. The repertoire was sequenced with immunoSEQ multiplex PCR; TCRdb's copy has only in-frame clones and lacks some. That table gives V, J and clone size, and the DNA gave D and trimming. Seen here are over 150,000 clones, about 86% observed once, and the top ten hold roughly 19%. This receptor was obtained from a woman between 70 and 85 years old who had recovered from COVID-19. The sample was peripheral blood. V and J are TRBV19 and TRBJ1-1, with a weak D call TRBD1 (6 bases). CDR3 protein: CASAPTGKGNTEAFF. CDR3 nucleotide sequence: TGTGCCAGTGCCCCGACAGGTAAGGGGAACACTGAAGCTTTCTTT.